A single sample gave rise to the 20 T cell receptor beta chains below, sequenced in a study of CD8+ T cells in alopecia areata. Stated treatment: oral pan-JAK inhibitor, 5-10 mg twice daily. Sequencing used cDNA as its template, made by extracting RNA and reverse transcribing it. The data were produced by immunoSEQ multiplex PCR, yet TCRdb's version contains in-frame clones alone and is incomplete. The data show 150,000 or so clones, under 70% seen once. The sequenced sample was CD4+ T cells sorted from blood, obtained at week 4, from a patient treated with tofacitinib. The receptor source for this set is a human donor with alopecia areata.

The chain combines TRBV27 with TRBJ2-7; 8 nucleotides agree with TRBD1. This CDR3 contains 14 residues. The germline gives CDR1 MNHEY, CDR2 SMNVEV (reference sequence). With V trimmed by 6 bases and J by 1 base, 5 bases remained unmatched. The CDR3 DNA sequence: TGTGCCAGCAGGGACAGGGTGGGGTCCTACGAGCAGTACTTC. It encodes CASRDRVGSYEQYF.

The chain carries TRBV15 and TRBJ2-4; the D gene is possibly TRBD1 (6 bases). The germline V gene has CDR1 LNHNV and CDR2 YYDKDF (reference sequence). CDR3 length equals 12 residues. The ends were cut back, 5 bases at V and 8 bases at J, with 10 bases in the middle. CDR3: CATSQQGDIQYF. The CDR3 DNA reads TGTGCCACCAGCCAACAGGGAGACATTCAGTACTTC.

CDR3 sequence reads: CSVVGGTNYGYTF. CDR3 coding DNA: TGCAGCGTTGTAGGAGGGACTAACTATGGCTACACCTTC. The chain combines TRBV29-1 with TRBJ1-2; no firm D call. V was trimmed by 4 bases and J by 0 bases, leaving 9 bases between them. Germline V gene data show CDR1 as SQVTM and CDR2 as ANQGSEA. The CDR3 covers 13 residues.

The V and J genes are TRBV4-2 and TRBJ2-6; no clear D gene. This CDR3 spans 15 amino acids. Trimming removed 1 base from V and 1 base from J, with 5 bases in between. In germline, CDR1 is LGHNA, CDR2 YNFKEQ. CDR3 in DNA: TGTGCCAGCAGCCAAGCGACTTCTGGGGCCAACGTCCTGACTTTC. The encoded protein is CASSQATSGANVLTF.

A few counts support this clone. The V gene is TRBV29-1, the J gene TRBJ2-7; D is unresolved. From germline, CDR1 is SQVTM and CDR2 ANQGSEA. CDR3 length: 13 residues. Trimming removed 3 bases at V and 0 bases at J, with 9 bases between. The CDR3 region is CSVEAVNSYEQYF. The DNA for the CDR3 is TGCAGCGTTGAGGCGGTGAACTCCTACGAGCAGTACTTC.

V usage is TRBV5-1 and J usage is TRBJ2-3; D is perhaps TRBD2 (6 bases). CDR3 length equals 11 residues. V was trimmed by 6 bases and J by 5 bases, leaving 7 bases between them. Germline values: CDR1 SGHRS, CDR2 YFSETQ. The CDR3 loop reads CASKEGDTQYF. The CDR3 DNA sequence: TGCGCCAGCAAGGAGGGAGATACGCAGTATTTT.

This clone was observed a few times. This sample also contains other DNA sequences that code for the same CDR3. The CDR3 is CSVEDRRNSYNEQFF. The CDR3 DNA follows: TGCAGCGTTGAAGATCGGCGGAATTCCTACAATGAGCAGTTCTTC. The chain combines TRBV29-1 with TRBJ2-1; D gene ambiguous. The CDR3 contains 15 residues. Trimming took 0 bases from V and 1 from J, leaving 10 bases between them. The germline gives CDR1 SQVTM, CDR2 ANQGSEA.

This clone was observed a handful of times. The chain carries TRBV29-1 and TRBJ2-7; no definite D call. The CDR3 is made up of 12 amino acids. Trimming left V 3 bases short and J 5 bases short, with 11 bases between. CDR1 is SQVTM, CDR2 ANQGSEA, per germline. DNA of the CDR3: TGCAGCGTTGAGGCCAGTTCCCACGAGCAGTACTTC. Its translation: CSVEASSHEQYF.

The chain carries TRBV5-1 and TRBJ1-1; 9 nucleotides match TRBD1. Germline V gene sequence: CDR1 SGHRS, CDR2 YFSETQ. Trimming took 7 bases from V and 5 from J; bases not matched to a gene: 6. The CDR3 is 13 residues long. As DNA, the CDR3 is TGCGCCAGCGCAAGGACAGGGGAGACTGAAGCTTTCTTT. Amino acids: CASARTGETEAFF.

This clone was counted between two and nine times. The chain employs TRBV30 and TRBJ1-6; 8 positions match TRBD1. The germline V gene encodes CDR1 GTSNPN and CDR2 SVGIG (reference sequence). This CDR3 has 16 residues. Unmatched junction bases numbered 13, after V lost 5 bases and J lost 7 bases. DNA for the CDR3: TGTGCCTGGGTTGGACAGGGAGCCGTGTGGAATTCACCCCTCCACTTT. Translation gives CAWVGQGAVWNSPLHF.

This sequence joins TRBV6-6 and TRBJ2-7; D perhaps matches TRBD1 (5 bases). The germline gives CDR1 MNHNY, CDR2 SVGAGI (reference sequence). Trimming cost V 10 bases and J 1 base, with 8 bases left between them. The CDR3 totals 11 residues. The chain's CDR3 is CATKGSYEQYF. As DNA, the CDR3 is TGTGCCACCAAGGGGTCCTACGAGCAGTACTTC.

This chain links TRBV6-6 with TRBJ1-5; D unclear. Germline V gene data show CDR1 as MNHNY and CDR2 as SVGAGI (reference sequence). V shed 7 bases and J shed 7 bases, with 17 bases lying between them. CDR3 length equals 14 residues. CDR3 in amino acids: CASKPVGSAQPQHF. CDR3 DNA sequence: TGTGCCAGCAAACCTGTAGGGTCTGCCCAGCCCCAGCATTTT.

The chain carries TRBV27 and TRBJ2-5, with a tentative D call TRBD2 (6 bases). Germline V gene lookup returns CDR1 MNHEY and CDR2 SMNVEV (reference sequence). This CDR3 is 16 amino acids long. V was trimmed by 5 bases and J by 1 base, leaving 17 bases between them. CDR3 amino acids: CASSQMGTGVQETQYF. The CDR3 region has the DNA TGTGCCAGCAGTCAAATGGGGACTGGCGTCCAAGAGACCCAGTACTTC.

A single count supports this clone. The chain is built from TRBV30 and TRBJ1-1, with D maybe TRBD1 (6 bases). CDR3 length: 13 residues. Trimming cost V 4 bases and J 0 bases, with 9 bases left between them. Germline V gene data show CDR1 as GTSNPN and CDR2 as SVGIG (reference sequence). In nucleotides, the CDR3 is TGTGCCTGGAACAGACAGGTGAACACTGAAGCTTTCTTT. Residues: CAWNRQVNTEAFF.

The V call is TRBV18, the J call TRBJ1-2; D is perhaps TRBD1 (6 bases). Germline values: CDR1 KGHSH, CDR2 LQKENI. The V end lost 2 bases, the J end lost 5 bases, and 12 bases lay between the germline ends. This CDR3 is built from 14 residues. The CDR3 nucleotides are TGTGCCAGCTCACCAGGCGACAGGCCTTATGGCTACACCTTC. Translating gives CASSPGDRPYGYTF. The full variable domain, completed using reference TRBV18 and TRBJ1-2, is NAGVMQNPRHLVRRRGQEARLRCSPMKGHSHVYWYRQLPEEGLKFMVYLQKENIIDESGMPKERFSAEFPKEGPSILRIQQVVRGDSAAYFCASSPGDRPYGYTFGSGTRLTVV.

Points on this clone: The same CDR3 is also encoded by other DNA sequences in this sample. V usage is TRBV30 and J usage is TRBJ2-5, with D uncertain. The CDR3 is 11 residues long. Trimming took off 1 base at V and 5 bases at J, with 5 bases between the two ends. CDR1 is GTSNPN and CDR2 is SVGIG in the germline V gene (reference sequence). CDR3 nucleotides: TGTGCCTGGAGTGATCGTGAGACCCAGTACTTC. Protein: CAWSDRETQYF.

The chain uses TRBV30 and TRBJ1-6, with a weak D call TRBD1 (6 bases). The CDR3 has 12 amino acids. Per the germline V gene, CDR1 is GTSNPN and CDR2 is SVGIG (reference sequence). CDR3 amino acids: CAIRQVGSPLHF. CDR3 sequence (DNA): TGTGCTATCCGACAGGTCGGGTCACCCCTCCACTTT.

The rearrangement uses TRBV4-2 and TRBJ2-1, with 9 bases identical to TRBD2. This CDR3 comprises 16 residues. Germline values: CDR1 LGHNA, CDR2 YNFKEQ. V trimming: 1 base; J trimming: 1 base; junction bases outside the gene matches: 2. Here the CDR3 DNA reads TGTGCCAGCAGCCAAGTCGCGGGGGGGTCCTACAATGAGCAGTTCTTC. Encoded protein: CASSQVAGGSYNEQFF.

This clone was seen only a few times. This chain connects TRBV10-3 to TRBJ2-7, with D possibly being TRBD2 (5 bases). There are 14 residues in the CDR3. V was clipped by 2 bases and J by 1 base, with 9 bases between them. Germline CDR1 and CDR2: ENHRY and SYGVKD. CDR3: CAISENGMSYEQYF. DNA of the CDR3: TGTGCCATCAGTGAGAACGGGATGTCCTACGAGCAGTACTTC.

This clone came up many times. The chain links TRBV5-1 to TRBJ2-5; D is possibly TRBD2 (6 bases). CDR3 size: 15 residues. Trimming removed 4 bases at V and 2 bases at J, with 15 bases between. Germline V gene lookup returns CDR1 SGHRS and CDR2 YFSETQ. The CDR3: CASSSGAGRQETQYF. The CDR3 bases are TGCGCCAGCAGCAGTGGTGCAGGGAGGCAAGAGACCCAGTACTTC.